Detailed here is one T cell receptor beta chain. No cognate antigen has been identified for it. No quality values exist for individual bases; no much larger clone is one base distant. The record originates from a study of lymphopenia after photon versus proton radiotherapy (dated by TCRdb to about 2019). At the level of the whole study: In patients with gastrointestinal tumors who developed high-grade lymphopenia, the study compared the immunological effects of photon radiation therapy with those of proton radiation therapy. The cohort comprised 20 to 25 patients with gastrointestinal tumors who received either photon or proton therapy and then developed lymphopenia. The goal of the study was to characterize the differences between the two radiation modalities in how they affect the immune system. General findings and caveats noted by the study authors: Among patients across the cohort who died, overall survival time showed an inverse correlation with a larger post-nadir drop in TCR diversity. The authors looked at the survival association only in patients who died, and they framed better survival with proton therapy as a possibility rather than a demonstrated result. After the lymphocyte count nadir, repertoires from photon-treated patients showed oligoclonal expansion, particularly of CD8+ Temra cells, and this expansion drove the decline in diversity. Proton-treated patients stayed relatively stable during treatment, while photon-treated patients lost naive T cells and TCR diversity and gained effector/memory populations.

V gives up 0 bases and J gives up 0 bases, and the segment between their germline ends measures 9 bases. The CDR3 covers 15 residues, taking in both the cysteine and the phenylalanine. Left in the record is the CDR3 DNA by itself, 45 bases read in frame from the first base. The germline V gene sets CDR1 to MGHRA and CDR2 to YSYEKL. Library construction relied on the immunoSEQ multiplex PCR assay. Deep sequencing of rearranged TCR beta loci, alongside multiparametric flow cytometry, was used to profile T cell repertoires. Sourced from immuneACCESS, this table was stored by TCRdb with only in-frame sequences that have V and J called. A share of the clones is absent; for the studies checked, an unresolved V gene accounts for under half, and the remainder has no known explanation. Across this sample there are around 70,000 clones, with about nine tenths seen only once. The ten largest clonotypes hold 2.2% of the sample.

The specimen was peripheral blood, collected from a patient treated with photon-based radiotherapy. The chain uses TRBV4-1 and TRBJ2-7; D gene: possibly TRBD1, on 6 matching bases. The TCR sequence derives from a woman in her thirties or forties with cholangiocarcinoma. The CDR3 amino acid sequence is: CASSQDRDTSYEQYF. The bases are TGCGCCAGCAGCCAAGACCGGGACACCTCCTACGAGCAGTACTTC.